The next 32 T cell receptor beta chains were all read from a single sample in a study of cytomegalovirus exposure and HLA in healthy donors. Primers: 60 Vbeta forward and 13 Jbeta reverse. This table comes from immunoSEQ multiplex PCR, and its TCRdb copy is limited to in-frame clones, with some not included. The repertoire consists of 85,000 to 100,000 clones, with 63% occurring once and the leading ten covering 6% to 6.5%. Sequenced input: PBMCs. The origin of the receptors is a woman aged 30 to 39 in good health and CMV-seronegative.

This clone came up a few times. The V and J genes are TRBV6-5 and TRBJ1-2, with 7 bases matching TRBD1. Germline V gene data show CDR1 as MNHEY and CDR2 as SVGAGI. CDR3 size: 15 residues. Trimming removed 0 bases from V and 8 bases from J; junction bases left unmatched: 9. The CDR3 bases are TGTGCCAGCAGTTACTCGACTGGGACAGTTGTGGGCTACACCTTC. Amino acid sequence: CASSYSTGTVVGYTF.

A few counts support this clone. This sequence joins TRBV19 and TRBJ1-2; 8 nucleotides line up with TRBD1. Germline V gene data show CDR1 as LNHDA and CDR2 as SQIVND (reference sequence). The V and J ends lost 3 bases and 7 bases, in that order; junction bases with no gene match: 13. The length of the CDR3 is 16 residues. The DNA for the CDR3 is TGTGCCAGTAGTATCCATGGGCGGCAGGGGGCAACTGGCTACACCTTC. Protein: CASSIHGRQGATGYTF. Combining the CDR3 with reference TRBV19 and TRBJ1-2 gives the whole variable domain DGGITQSPKYLFRKEGQNVTLSCEQNLNHDAMYWYRQDPGQGLRLIYYSQIVNDFQKGDIAEGYSVSREKKESFPLTVTSAQKNPTAFYLCASSIHGRQGATGYTFGSGTRLTVV.

This sequence joins TRBV29-1 and TRBJ2-4, with 12 bases that match TRBD2. Germline V gene lookup returns CDR1 SQVTM and CDR2 ANQGSEA. The CDR3 length is 13 residues. The V segment lost 5 bases and the J segment 6 bases; nucleotides outside the gene matches: 2. CDR3 bases: TGCAGCGTTCTAGCGGGAGGGAGAAACATTCAGTACTTC. The encoded protein is CSVLAGGRNIQYF.

In DNA, the CDR3 is TGCGCCAGCAGCCATGGACAGGGGAACACTGAAGCTTTCTTT. This encodes CASSHGQGNTEAFF. The genes are TRBV5-1 and TRBJ1-1; TRBD1 agrees at 8 bases. Looked up from germline, CDR1 is SGHRS and CDR2 is YFSETQ. The V and J ends lost 4 bases and 1 base, in that order; junction bases with no gene match: 3. The length of the CDR3 is 14 residues.

This chain joins TRBV7-2 and TRBJ1-3, with 9 nucleotides matching TRBD1. The V and J ends lost 5 bases and 3 bases, in that order; junction bases with no gene match: 8. The CDR3 runs 16 residues. CDR1 and CDR2 (germline): SGHTA, FQGNSA. The CDR3 loop reads CASSPSGTGLGNTIYF. The CDR3 DNA follows: TGTGCCAGCAGCCCATCCGGGACAGGGCTTGGAAACACCATATATTTT.

J is TRBJ2-5 and V is TRBV11-2; D unclear. Germline CDR1 and CDR2: SGHAT and FQNNGV. The CDR3 is 11 residues long. V was clipped by 4 bases and J by 5 bases, with 5 bases between them. The CDR3 loop reads CASSSLETQYF. For the CDR3, the DNA is TGTGCCAGCAGCTCCCTTGAGACCCAGTACTTC.

This clone was seen once. This rearrangement joins TRBV19 to TRBJ2-7; D unresolved. The CDR3 consists of 14 residues. Per germline, CDR1 LNHDA and CDR2 SQIVND (reference sequence). V lost 6 bases, J lost 0 bases, and 12 bases lay in between. In DNA form, the CDR3 reads TGTGCCAGTAGGCCGGCAGGTTCCTCCTACGAGCAGTACTTC. The encoded protein is CASRPAGSSYEQYF. The variable domain in full, completed from reference TRBV19 and TRBJ2-7, reads DGGITQSPKYLFRKEGQNVTLSCEQNLNHDAMYWYRQDPGQGLRLIYYSQIVNDFQKGDIAEGYSVSREKKESFPLTVTSAQKNPTAFYLCASRPAGSSYEQYFGPGTRLTVT.

This clone showed up just a few times. This chain joins TRBV4-1 and TRBJ2-7; D might be TRBD2 (5 bases). The CDR3 consists of 14 residues. Germline V gene data show CDR1 as MGHRA and CDR2 as YSYEKL. Between the trimmed V and J ends, which lost 2 bases and 3 bases, there was a span of 11 bases. CDR3 residues: CASSQPSSNYEQYF. The CDR3 coding sequence is TGCGCCAGCAGCCAACCTAGCAGTAACTACGAGCAGTACTTC.

This clone was observed a few times. This rearrangement joins TRBV20-1 to TRBJ1-2; TRBD1 agrees at 7 bases. CDR1 is DFQATT and CDR2 is SNEGSKA in the germline V gene (reference sequence). The CDR3 runs 11 residues. V lost 6 bases, J lost 4 bases, and 2 bases stayed unmatched. CDR3 sequence (DNA): TGCAGTGCACAGGGGACCTATGGCTACACCTTC. This codes for CSAQGTYGYTF.

This clone was found a few times. The chain carries TRBV5-4 and TRBJ2-1, with D unclear. CDR3 length: 15 amino acids. The germline gives CDR1 SGHNT, CDR2 YYREEE (reference sequence). V lost 1 base and J 0 bases, leaving 8 bases between the germline ends. CDR3 sequence: CASSLLMSSYNEQFF. CDR3 nucleotide sequence: TGTGCCAGCAGCTTGTTGATGAGCTCCTACAATGAGCAGTTCTTC.

This clone was seen more than once but under ten times. This chain links TRBV27 with TRBJ1-1; D is possibly TRBD1 (6 bases). Germline assignment: CDR1 MNHEY and CDR2 SMNVEV (reference sequence). The germline V and J ends were trimmed by 6 bases and 3 bases, with 14 bases remaining between them. The length of the CDR3 is 14 residues. The CDR3 DNA is TGTGCCAGCAGCGTGGGGGGGGCAGACACTGAAGCTTTCTTT. Translated, it gives CASSVGGADTEAFF.

Comments on this clone: Other DNA sequences in the same sample also yield this CDR3. The chain combines TRBV10-1 with TRBJ2-3; unclear D gene. The V end was cut by 0 bases, the J end by 0 bases, with 4 bases between. The germline CDR1 and CDR2 sequences are WNHNN and SYGVQD (reference sequence). The CDR3 has 14 residues. CDR3: CASSESRSTDTQYF. In nucleotides, the CDR3 is TGCGCCAGCAGTGAGTCGCGGAGCACAGATACGCAGTATTTT.

The rearrangement joins TRBV9 to TRBJ2-1, with 7 bases aligning to TRBD2. From germline, CDR1 is SGDLS and CDR2 YYNGEE. CDR3 size: 16 residues. V shed 4 bases, J shed 8 bases, and the junction held 15 bases outside the gene matches. The CDR3 region is CASSPPGLGGKDEQFF. The CDR3 coding sequence is TGTGCCAGCAGCCCTCCTGGACTAGGCGGTAAGGATGAGCAGTTCTTC.

This chain connects TRBV11-2 to TRBJ1-4; tentative D call: TRBD1 (6 bases). CDR3 size: 15 residues. V lost 1 base and J lost 3, with 9 bases in between. The germline V gene encodes CDR1 SGHAT and CDR2 FQNNGV. The CDR3 protein is CASSLGQGSNEKLFF. CDR3 DNA sequence: TGTGCCAGCAGCTTAGGCCAGGGGTCTAATGAAAAACTGTTTTTT.

The chain combines TRBV2 with TRBJ1-1; 7 bases agree with TRBD1. CDR1 is SNHLY, CDR2 FYNNEI, per germline. The CDR3 extends over 14 amino acids. With V trimmed by 6 bases and J by 8 bases, 12 bases remained unmatched. This CDR3 is CASRQGGGRREAFF. The DNA of the CDR3 is TGTGCCAGCAGGCAGGGGGGAGGAAGAAGGGAAGCTTTCTTT.

The chain couples TRBV14 to TRBJ2-7, with TRBD1 as a possible D gene (6 bases). The CDR3 sequence is 16 residues long. V lost 0 bases to trimming and J lost 0 bases, with 12 bases between them. Germline CDR1 is SGHDN and CDR2 is FVKESK. DNA for the CDR3: TGTGCCAGCAGCCAAGATGGACAGCCAAGCTCCTACGAGCAGTACTTC. Translation: CASSQDGQPSSYEQYF.

The chain links TRBV5-4 to TRBJ1-2; D gene unclear. With 4 bases removed from V and 8 bases from J, the gap between germline ends came to 12 bases. CDR1 is SGHNT, CDR2 YYREEE, per germline (reference sequence). This CDR3 region has 12 residues. The CDR3 nucleotides read TGTGCCAGCAGCCTTTACCCGGGGGGCTACACCTTC. Its translation is CASSLYPGGYTF.

The chain's CDR3 is CASYDRDSNQPQHF. In DNA, the CDR3 is TGTGCTAGTTATGACAGGGATAGCAATCAGCCCCAGCATTTT. This chain joins TRBV12-5 and TRBJ1-5, with 7 bases aligning to TRBD1. CDR1 and CDR2 from the germline V gene are LGHNT and FRNRAP. CDR3 length equals 14 residues. V lost 8 bases to trimming and J lost 0 bases; unmatched junction nucleotides: 4.

The rearrangement links TRBV2 to TRBJ1-3; D gene ambiguous. Germline V gene sequence: CDR1 SNHLY, CDR2 FYNNEI. Trimming removed 6 bases at V and 0 bases at J, with 9 bases between. CDR3 length: 14 amino acids. The CDR3 coding sequence is TGTGCCAGCAGGCCAGGCTTCTCTGGAAACACCATATATTTT. This encodes CASRPGFSGNTIYF.

The chain recombines TRBV6-5 with TRBJ2-3, with TRBD2 matching over 9 bases. The CDR3 runs to 14 residues. V shed 6 bases, J shed 1 base, and the junction held 2 bases outside the gene matches. CDR1 and CDR2 (germline): MNHEY, SVGAGI. The CDR3, as DNA: TGTGCCAGCAGGGCTAGCGGGGGCACAGATACGCAGTATTTT. This encodes CASRASGGTDTQYF.

Only a few counts were recorded for this clone. The chain carries TRBV5-4 and TRBJ2-5; 12 nucleotides align to TRBD2. The CDR3 is 16 amino acids. Germline assignment: CDR1 SGHNT and CDR2 YYREEE (reference sequence). Trimming cost V 4 bases and J 2 bases; bases outside gene matches: 6. This chain's CDR3 is CASSPRLAGEQETQYF. CDR3 DNA: TGTGCCAGCAGCCCGCGACTAGCGGGGGAACAAGAGACCCAGTACTTC. The full variable domain, its missing parts supplied by reference TRBV5-4 and TRBJ2-5, is ETGVTQSPTHLIKTRGQQVTLRCSSQSGHNTVSWYQQALGQGPQFIFQYYREEENGRGNFPPRFSGLQFPNYSSELNVNALELDDSALYLCASSPRLAGEQETQYFGPGTRLLVL.

The chain carries TRBV5-1 and TRBJ2-2, with 10 bases lining up with TRBD1. V lost 4 bases and J lost 4; bases outside the gene matches: 4. Germline V gene lookup returns CDR1 SGHRS and CDR2 YFSETQ. The CDR3 has 15 residues. For the CDR3, the DNA is TGCGCCAGCAGCGGACAGGGGGGTTCCACCGGGGAGCTGTTTTTT. It is translated as CASSGQGGSTGELFF.

This chain links TRBV5-4 with TRBJ1-2; D call uncertain. This CDR3 is built from 13 residues. V lost 1 base and J lost 4, with 8 bases in between. Germline assignment: CDR1 SGHNT and CDR2 YYREEE (reference sequence). The CDR3 spells CASSLSVSYGYTF. DNA for the CDR3: TGTGCCAGCAGCTTGTCCGTCAGCTATGGCTACACCTTC.

This chain joins TRBV5-6 and TRBJ1-6, with 8 positions matching TRBD1. CDR3 length: 15 amino acids. V shed 0 bases and J 9 bases; nucleotides not matched to a gene: 5. Per germline, CDR1 SGHDT and CDR2 YYEEEE. The CDR3 DNA is TGTGCCAGCAGCTTGGGAACAGGGGGTAGTTCACCCCTCCACTTT. Translation: CASSLGTGGSSPLHF.

This clone was recorded at least ten times. The chain is built from TRBV7-9 and TRBJ2-5; 9 bases agree with TRBD1. The V segment lost 2 bases and the J segment 4 bases; nucleotides outside the gene matches: 5. CDR3 length equals 15 residues. Germline V gene data show CDR1 as SEHNR and CDR2 as FQNEAQ (reference sequence). CDR3 nucleotides: TGTGCCAGCAGCTTAAGATCGGACAGGGGAGAGACCCAGTACTTC. Its protein is CASSLRSDRGETQYF.

The chain employs TRBV20-1 and TRBJ1-2, with D hard to call. Germline V gene sequence: CDR1 DFQATT, CDR2 SNEGSKA (reference sequence). The V end was cut by 7 bases, the J end by 4 bases, with 7 bases between. The CDR3 consists of 10 residues. CDR3 coding DNA: TGCAGTGTTCCCGTCTATGGCTACACCTTC. Protein sequence: CSVPVYGYTF.

The chain couples TRBV4-3 to TRBJ1-2, with D perhaps TRBD1 (6 bases). The CDR3 spans 16 residues. In germline, CDR1 is LGHNA, CDR2 YSLEER. Trimming took 2 bases from V and 0 from J, leaving 13 bases between them. CDR3 protein: CASSQSGTNANYGYTF. For the CDR3, the DNA is TGCGCCAGCAGCCAATCCGGGACAAACGCTAACTATGGCTACACCTTC.

V is TRBV4-1 and J is TRBJ2-1; 12 bases match TRBD2. Per the germline V gene, CDR1 is MGHRA and CDR2 is YSYEKL. V lost 3 bases, J lost 7 bases, and 7 bases stayed unmatched. The length of the CDR3 is 16 residues. CDR3: CASSQTSGSIRNEQFF. CDR3 nucleotides: TGCGCCAGCAGCCAGACTAGCGGGAGTATTCGTAATGAGCAGTTCTTC.

The chain links TRBV28 to TRBJ1-2; a possible D gene is TRBD1 (6 bases). Germline lookup yields CDR1 MDHEN and CDR2 SYDVKM. The CDR3 contains 14 residues. Trimming removed 7 bases from V and 4 bases from J, with 16 bases in between. The CDR3 DNA is TGTGCCAGCACCCCACAGGGAGTGAGCTATGGCTACACCTTC. It specifies CASTPQGVSYGYTF.

The CDR3 region has the DNA TGTGCCAGCAGCCCCGACAGGGGGGAAAAACTGTTTTTT. It is translated as CASSPDRGEKLFF. The genes are TRBV7-7 and TRBJ1-4, with 9 nucleotides matching TRBD1. Germline V gene lookup returns CDR1 SSHAT and CDR2 FNYEAQ (reference sequence). J gave up 8 bases and V 5 bases, and 3 bases lay outside the gene matches. The CDR3 spans 13 residues. Variable domain in full (rest from reference TRBV7-7 and TRBJ1-4): GAGVSQSPRYKVTKRGQDVTLRCDPISSHATLYWYQQALGQGPEFLTYFNYEAQPDKSGLPSDRFSAERPEGSISTLTIQRTEQRDSAMYRCASSPDRGEKLFFGSGTQLSVL.

The genes are TRBV19 and TRBJ2-5; 8 bases are shared with TRBD1. This CDR3 spans 13 amino acids. V shed 1 base, J shed 5 bases, and the junction held 0 bases outside the gene matches. Germline assignment: CDR1 LNHDA and CDR2 SQIVND (reference sequence). CDR3 sequence (DNA): TGTGCCAGTAGTATAGGACAGGGGGAGACCCAGTACTTC. Translated: CASSIGQGETQYF. The full variable domain, in which reference TRBV19 and TRBJ2-5 provide the parts outside the CDR3, is DGGITQSPKYLFRKEGQNVTLSCEQNLNHDAMYWYRQDPGQGLRLIYYSQIVNDFQKGDIAEGYSVSREKKESFPLTVTSAQKNPTAFYLCASSIGQGETQYFGPGTRLLVL.

The table lists this clone with a few counts. This chain connects TRBV7-2 to TRBJ2-7, with D tentatively TRBD1 (6 bases). Trimming removed 4 bases at V and 0 bases at J, with 10 bases between. Germline CDR1 is SGHTA and CDR2 is FQGNSA. The CDR3 runs to 14 residues. The CDR3 DNA sequence: TGTGCCAGCAGCTACCGACAGGCCTCCTACGAGCAGTACTTC. This encodes CASSYRQASYEQYF.